The source of this TCR beta chain is a study of cytomegalovirus exposure and HLA in healthy donors. Some clones are missing from TCRdb's copy, which holds only in-frame ones; the method was immunoSEQ multiplex PCR. This sample has roughly 130,000 clones, with 70% to 90% found just once. About this clone itself: Antigen: not known.

General study findings and limits: The dataset shows that most TCR sequences were rare, while some public TCRs occurred in many donors.

This CDR3 has 12 residues. The V end lost 5 bases, the J end lost 5 bases, and 6 bases lay between the germline ends. Germline CDR1 is SEHNR and CDR2 is FQNEAQ (reference sequence). This sequence joins TRBV7-9 and TRBJ2-2; D call uncertain. The clonotype originates from a man younger than 35 in good health and CMV-seronegative. Sequenced: PBMCs. CDR3 bases: TGTGCCAGCAGCCTCGGGACCGGGGAGCTGTTTTTT. Translation gives CASSLGTGELFF.